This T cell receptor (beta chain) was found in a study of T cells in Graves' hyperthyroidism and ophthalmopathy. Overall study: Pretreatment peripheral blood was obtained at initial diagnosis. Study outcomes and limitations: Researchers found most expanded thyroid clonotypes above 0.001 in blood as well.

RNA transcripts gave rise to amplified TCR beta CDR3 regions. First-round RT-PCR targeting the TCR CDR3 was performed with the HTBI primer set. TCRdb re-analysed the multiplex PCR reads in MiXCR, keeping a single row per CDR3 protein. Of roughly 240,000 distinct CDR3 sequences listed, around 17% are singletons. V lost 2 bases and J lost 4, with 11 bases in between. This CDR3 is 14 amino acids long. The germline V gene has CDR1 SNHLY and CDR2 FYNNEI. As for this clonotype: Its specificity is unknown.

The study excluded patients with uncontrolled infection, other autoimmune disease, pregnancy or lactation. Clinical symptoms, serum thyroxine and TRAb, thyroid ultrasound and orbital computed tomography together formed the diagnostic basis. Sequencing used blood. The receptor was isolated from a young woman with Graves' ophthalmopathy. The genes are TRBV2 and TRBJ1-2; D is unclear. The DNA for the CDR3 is TGTGCCAGCAGTGAAACCGGACGGTTCTATGGCTACACCTTC. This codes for CASSETGRFYGYTF.